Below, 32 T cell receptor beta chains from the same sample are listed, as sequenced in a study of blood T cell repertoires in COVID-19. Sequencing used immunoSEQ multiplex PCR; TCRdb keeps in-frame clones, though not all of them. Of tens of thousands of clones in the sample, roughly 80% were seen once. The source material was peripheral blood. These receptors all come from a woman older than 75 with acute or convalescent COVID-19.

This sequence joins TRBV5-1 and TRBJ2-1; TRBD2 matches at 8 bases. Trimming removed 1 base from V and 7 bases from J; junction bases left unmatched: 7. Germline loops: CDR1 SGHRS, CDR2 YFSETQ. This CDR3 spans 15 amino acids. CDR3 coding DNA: TGCGCCAGCAGCTTGACGGGGGGGCCGGGAAATGAGCAGTTCTTC. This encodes CASSLTGGPGNEQFF. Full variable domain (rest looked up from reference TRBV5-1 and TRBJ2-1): KAGVTQTPRYLIKTRGQQVTLSCSPISGHRSVSWYQQTPGQGLQFLFEYFSETQRNKGNFPGRFSGRQFSNSRSEMNVSTLELGDSALYLCASSLTGGPGNEQFFGPGTRLTVL.

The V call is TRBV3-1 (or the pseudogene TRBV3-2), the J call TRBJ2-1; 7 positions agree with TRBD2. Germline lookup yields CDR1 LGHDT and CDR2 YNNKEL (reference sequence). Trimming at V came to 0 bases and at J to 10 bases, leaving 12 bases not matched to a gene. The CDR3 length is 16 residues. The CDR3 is CASSQDQWGGGREQFF. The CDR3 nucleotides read TGTGCCAGCAGCCAAGATCAGTGGGGCGGGGGTCGGGAGCAGTTCTTC.

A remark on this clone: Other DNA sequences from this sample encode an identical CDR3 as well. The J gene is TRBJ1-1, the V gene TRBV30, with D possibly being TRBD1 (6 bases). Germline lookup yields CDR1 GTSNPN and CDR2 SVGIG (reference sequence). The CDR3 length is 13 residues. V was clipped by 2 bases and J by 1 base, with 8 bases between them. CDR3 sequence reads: CAWSRGQNTEAFF. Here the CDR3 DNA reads TGTGCCTGGAGTCGGGGACAGAACACTGAAGCTTTCTTT.

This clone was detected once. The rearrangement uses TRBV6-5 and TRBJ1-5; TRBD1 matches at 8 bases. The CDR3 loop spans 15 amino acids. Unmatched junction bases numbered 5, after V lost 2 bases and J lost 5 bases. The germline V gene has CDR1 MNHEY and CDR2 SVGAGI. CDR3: CASSYGTGRDQPQHF. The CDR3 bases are TGTGCCAGCAGTTACGGGACAGGACGGGATCAGCCCCAGCATTTT.

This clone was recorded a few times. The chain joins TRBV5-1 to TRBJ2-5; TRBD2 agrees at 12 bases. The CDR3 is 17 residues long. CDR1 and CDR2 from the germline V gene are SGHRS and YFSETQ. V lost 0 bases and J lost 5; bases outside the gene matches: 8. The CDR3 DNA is TGCGCCAGCAGCTTGGAGGCTAGCGGGGGGGCCAGGGAGACCCAGTACTTC. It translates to CASSLEASGGARETQYF.

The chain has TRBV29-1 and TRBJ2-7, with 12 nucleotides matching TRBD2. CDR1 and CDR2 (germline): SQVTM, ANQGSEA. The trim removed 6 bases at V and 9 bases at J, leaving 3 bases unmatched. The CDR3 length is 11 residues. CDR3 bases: TGCAGCGTCCGGACTAGCGGGACGCAGTACTTC. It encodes CSVRTSGTQYF.

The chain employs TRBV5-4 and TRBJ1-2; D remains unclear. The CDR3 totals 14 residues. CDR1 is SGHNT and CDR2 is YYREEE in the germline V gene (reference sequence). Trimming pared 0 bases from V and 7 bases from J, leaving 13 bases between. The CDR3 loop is CASSLEGVRGGYTF. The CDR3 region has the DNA TGTGCCAGCAGCTTGGAGGGTGTCCGGGGTGGCTACACCTTC.

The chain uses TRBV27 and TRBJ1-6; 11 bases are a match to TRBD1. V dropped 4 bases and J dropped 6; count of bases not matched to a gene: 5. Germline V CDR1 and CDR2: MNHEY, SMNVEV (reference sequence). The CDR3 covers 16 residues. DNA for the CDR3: TGTGCCAGCAGTTCGGACAGGGGGCGCGGTAATTCACCCCTCCACTTT. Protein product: CASSSDRGRGNSPLHF.

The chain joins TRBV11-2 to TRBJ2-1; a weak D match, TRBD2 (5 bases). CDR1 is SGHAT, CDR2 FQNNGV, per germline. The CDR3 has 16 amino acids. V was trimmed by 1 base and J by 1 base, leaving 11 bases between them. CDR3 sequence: CASSLARRRSYNEQFF. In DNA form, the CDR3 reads TGTGCCAGCAGCTTAGCCCGGAGGAGGTCCTACAATGAGCAGTTCTTC.

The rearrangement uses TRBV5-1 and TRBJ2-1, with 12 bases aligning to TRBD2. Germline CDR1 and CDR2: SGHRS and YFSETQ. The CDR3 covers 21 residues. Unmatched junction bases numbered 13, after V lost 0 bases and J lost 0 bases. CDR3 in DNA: TGCGCCAGCAGCTTGGATGGGAGGCTAGCGGGAGGGCCTCCCTCCTACAATGAGCAGTTCTTC. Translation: CASSLDGRLAGGPPSYNEQFF.

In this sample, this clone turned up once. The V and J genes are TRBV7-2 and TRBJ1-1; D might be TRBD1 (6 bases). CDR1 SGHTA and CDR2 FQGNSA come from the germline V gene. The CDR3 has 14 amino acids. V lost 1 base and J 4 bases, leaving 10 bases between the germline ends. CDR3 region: CASSLGGGVTEAFF. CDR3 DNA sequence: TGTGCCAGCAGCTTAGGAGGGGGAGTCACTGAAGCTTTCTTT. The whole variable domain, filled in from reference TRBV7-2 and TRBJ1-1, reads GAGVSQSPSNKVTEKGKDVELRCDPISGHTALYWYRQSLGQGLEFLIYFQGNSAPDKSGLPSDRFSAERTGGSVSTLTIQRTQQEDSAVYLCASSLGGGVTEAFFGQGTRLTVV.

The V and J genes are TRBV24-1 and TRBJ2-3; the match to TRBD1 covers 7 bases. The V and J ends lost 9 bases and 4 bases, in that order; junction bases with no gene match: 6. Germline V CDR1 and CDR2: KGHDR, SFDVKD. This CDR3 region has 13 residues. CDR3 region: CATSGTAADTQYF. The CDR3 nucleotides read TGTGCCACCTCCGGGACAGCCGCAGATACGCAGTATTTT.

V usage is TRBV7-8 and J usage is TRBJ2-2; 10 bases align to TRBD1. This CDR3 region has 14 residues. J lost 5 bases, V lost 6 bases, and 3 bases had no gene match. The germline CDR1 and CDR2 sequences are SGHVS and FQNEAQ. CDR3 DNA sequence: TGTGCCAGCAGGGCGGGACAGGGGACCGGGGAGCTGTTTTTT. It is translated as CASRAGQGTGELFF.

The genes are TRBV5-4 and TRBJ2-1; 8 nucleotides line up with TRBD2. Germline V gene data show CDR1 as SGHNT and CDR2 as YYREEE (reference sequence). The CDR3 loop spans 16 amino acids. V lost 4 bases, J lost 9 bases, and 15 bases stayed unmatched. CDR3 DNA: TGTGCCAGCAGCCCACAGGCTAGCGGGCATGGGGGTGAGCAGTTCTTC. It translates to CASSPQASGHGGEQFF.

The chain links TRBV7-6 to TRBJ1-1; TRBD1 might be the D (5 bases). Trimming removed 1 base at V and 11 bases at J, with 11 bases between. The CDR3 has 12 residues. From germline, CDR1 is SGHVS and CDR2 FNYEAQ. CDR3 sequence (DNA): TGTGCCAGCAGCTTAGGCTCAGGGATGGCTTTCTTT. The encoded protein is CASSLGSGMAFF.

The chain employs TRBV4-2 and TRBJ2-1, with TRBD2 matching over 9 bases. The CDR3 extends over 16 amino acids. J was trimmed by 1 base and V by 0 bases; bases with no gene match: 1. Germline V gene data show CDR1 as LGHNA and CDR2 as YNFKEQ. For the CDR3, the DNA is TGTGCCAGCAGCCAAGAGCTAGCGGGATCCTACAATGAGCAGTTCTTC. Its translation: CASSQELAGSYNEQFF.

The CDR3, as DNA: TGTGCCAGCTCGCCTAGCGGGGCGAACACCGGGGAGCTGTTTTTT. It specifies CASSPSGANTGELFF. The rearrangement uses TRBV6-5 and TRBJ2-2; 9 bases are shared with TRBD2. The length of the CDR3 is 15 residues. Germline-derived CDR1 and CDR2 are MNHEY and SVGAGI. V was pared by 8 bases and J by 0 bases, with 4 bases of the junction left unmatched.

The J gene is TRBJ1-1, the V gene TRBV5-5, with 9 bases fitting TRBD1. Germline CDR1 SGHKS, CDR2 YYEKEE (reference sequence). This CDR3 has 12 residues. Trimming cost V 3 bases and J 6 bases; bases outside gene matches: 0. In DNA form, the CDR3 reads TGTGCCAGCAGCTGGACAGGGGCTGAAGCTTTCTTT. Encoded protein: CASSWTGAEAFF.

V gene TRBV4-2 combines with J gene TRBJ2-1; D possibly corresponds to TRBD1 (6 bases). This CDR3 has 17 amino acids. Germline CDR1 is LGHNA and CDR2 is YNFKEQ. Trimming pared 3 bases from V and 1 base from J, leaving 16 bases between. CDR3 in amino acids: CASSQYTGSGSYNEQFF. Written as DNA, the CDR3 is TGTGCCAGCAGCCAGTACACAGGGTCGGGTTCCTACAATGAGCAGTTCTTC.

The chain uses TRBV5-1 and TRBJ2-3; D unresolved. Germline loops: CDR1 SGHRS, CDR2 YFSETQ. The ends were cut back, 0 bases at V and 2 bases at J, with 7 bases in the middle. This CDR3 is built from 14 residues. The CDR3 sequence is CASSLAKITDTQYF. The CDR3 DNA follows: TGCGCCAGCAGCTTGGCTAAGATCACAGATACGCAGTATTTT. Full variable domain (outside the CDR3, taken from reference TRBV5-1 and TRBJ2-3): KAGVTQTPRYLIKTRGQQVTLSCSPISGHRSVSWYQQTPGQGLQFLFEYFSETQRNKGNFPGRFSGRQFSNSRSEMNVSTLELGDSALYLCASSLAKITDTQYFGPGTRLTVL.

The CDR3 DNA reads TGTGCCAGCAGTTATACAGGGTTGGGGCAGCCCCAGCATTTT. This gives the protein CASSYTGLGQPQHF. The rearrangement uses TRBV27 and TRBJ1-5, with a weak D call TRBD1 (6 bases). The germline V gene encodes CDR1 MNHEY and CDR2 SMNVEV (reference sequence). Trimming shortened V by 4 bases and J by 7 bases, and 14 bases separated the two germline ends. This CDR3 is built from 14 residues.

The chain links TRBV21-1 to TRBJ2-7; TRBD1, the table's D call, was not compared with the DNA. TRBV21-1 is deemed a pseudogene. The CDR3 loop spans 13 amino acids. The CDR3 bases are TGTGCCAACAGGACAGGGGCGTCTTACGAGCAGTACTTC. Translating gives CANRTGASYEQYF.

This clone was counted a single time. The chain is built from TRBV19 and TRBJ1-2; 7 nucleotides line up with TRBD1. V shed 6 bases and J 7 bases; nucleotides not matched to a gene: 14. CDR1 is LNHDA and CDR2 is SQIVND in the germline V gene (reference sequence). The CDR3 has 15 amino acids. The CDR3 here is CASRPLGPDRVGYTF. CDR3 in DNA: TGTGCCAGTAGACCCCTCGGGCCCGACAGGGTTGGCTACACCTTC.

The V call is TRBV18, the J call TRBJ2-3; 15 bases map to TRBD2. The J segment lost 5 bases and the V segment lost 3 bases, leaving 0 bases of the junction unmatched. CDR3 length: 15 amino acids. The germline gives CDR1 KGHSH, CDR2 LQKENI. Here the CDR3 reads CASSPGLAGGDTQYF. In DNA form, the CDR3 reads TGTGCCAGCTCACCGGGACTAGCGGGAGGAGATACGCAGTATTTT.

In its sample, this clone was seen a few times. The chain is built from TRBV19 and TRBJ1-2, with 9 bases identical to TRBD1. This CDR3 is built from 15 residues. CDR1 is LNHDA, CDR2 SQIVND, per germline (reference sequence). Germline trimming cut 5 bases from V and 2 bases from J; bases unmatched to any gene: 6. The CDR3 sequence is CASSPGTGRNYGYTF. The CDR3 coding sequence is TGTGCCAGTAGTCCCGGGACAGGGAGGAACTATGGCTACACCTTC. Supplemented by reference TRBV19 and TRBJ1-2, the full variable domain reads DGGITQSPKYLFRKEGQNVTLSCEQNLNHDAMYWYRQDPGQGLRLIYYSQIVNDFQKGDIAEGYSVSREKKESFPLTVTSAQKNPTAFYLCASSPGTGRNYGYTFGSGTRLTVV.

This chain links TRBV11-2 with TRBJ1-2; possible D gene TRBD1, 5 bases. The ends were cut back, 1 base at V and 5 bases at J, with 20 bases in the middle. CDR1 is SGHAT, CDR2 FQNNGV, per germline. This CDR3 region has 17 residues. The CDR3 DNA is TGTGCCAGCAGCTTAGGGATATATGGACAAACAAAATATGGCTACACCTTC. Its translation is CASSLGIYGQTKYGYTF.

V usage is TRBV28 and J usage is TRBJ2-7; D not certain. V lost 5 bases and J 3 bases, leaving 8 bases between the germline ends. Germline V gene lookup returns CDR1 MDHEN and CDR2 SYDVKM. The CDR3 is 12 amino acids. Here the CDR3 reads CASSLQSYEQYF. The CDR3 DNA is TGTGCCAGCAGTCTACAGAGCTACGAGCAGTACTTC. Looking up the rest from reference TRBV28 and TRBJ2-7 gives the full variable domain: DVKVTQSSRYLVKRTGEKVFLECVQDMDHENMFWYRQDPGLGLRLIYFSYDVKMKEKGDIPEGYSVSREKKERFSLILESASTNQTSMYLCASSLQSYEQYFGPGTRLTVT.

CDR3: CASRGTSGRFNYNEQFF. The CDR3 region has the DNA TGTGCCAGCAGGGGGACTAGCGGGAGATTTAACTACAATGAGCAGTTCTTC. V usage is TRBV3-1 (or the pseudogene TRBV3-2) and J usage is TRBJ2-1, with 14 bases lining up with TRBD2. CDR3 length: 17 residues. Trimming cost V 6 bases and J 3 bases; bases outside gene matches: 7. CDR1 and CDR2 (germline): LGHDT, YNNKEL (reference sequence).

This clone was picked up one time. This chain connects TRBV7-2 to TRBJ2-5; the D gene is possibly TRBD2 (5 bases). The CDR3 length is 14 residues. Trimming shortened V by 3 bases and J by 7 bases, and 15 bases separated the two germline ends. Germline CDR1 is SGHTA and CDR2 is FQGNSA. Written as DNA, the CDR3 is TGTGCCAGCAGCTTGACTCCCGCGGCGGGGACCCAGTACTTC. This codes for CASSLTPAAGTQYF. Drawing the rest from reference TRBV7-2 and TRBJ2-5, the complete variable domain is GAGVSQSPSNKVTEKGKDVELRCDPISGHTALYWYRQSLGQGLEFLIYFQGNSAPDKSGLPSDRFSAERTGGSVSTLTIQRTQQEDSAVYLCASSLTPAAGTQYFGPGTRLLVL.

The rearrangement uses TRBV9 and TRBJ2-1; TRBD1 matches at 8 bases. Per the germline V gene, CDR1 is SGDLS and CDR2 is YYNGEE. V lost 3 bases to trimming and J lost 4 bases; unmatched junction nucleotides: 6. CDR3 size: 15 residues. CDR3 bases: TGTGCCAGCAGCGCCCGACAGGGGAGGTACAATGAGCAGTTCTTC. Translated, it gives CASSARQGRYNEQFF.

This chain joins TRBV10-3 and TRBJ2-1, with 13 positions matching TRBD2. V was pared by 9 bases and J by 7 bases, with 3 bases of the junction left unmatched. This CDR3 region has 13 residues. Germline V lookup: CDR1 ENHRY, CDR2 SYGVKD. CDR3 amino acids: CAMGTSGNNEQFF. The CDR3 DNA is TGTGCCATGGGGACTAGCGGGAATAATGAGCAGTTCTTC.

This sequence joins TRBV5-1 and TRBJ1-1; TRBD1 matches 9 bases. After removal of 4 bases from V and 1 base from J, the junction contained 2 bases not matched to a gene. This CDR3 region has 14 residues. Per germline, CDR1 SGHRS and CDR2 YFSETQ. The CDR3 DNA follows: TGCGCCAGCAGCCGACAGGGGGGGAACACTGAAGCTTTCTTT. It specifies CASSRQGGNTEAFF.